This paragraph reports one T cell receptor (beta chain). The deep-level immunoSEQ assay was used. In the sorted-subset replicate PCRs, around 200 ng DNA, 25,000 to 30,000 T cell genomes, was used. TCRdb keeps only in-frame clones here, not all; method: immunoSEQ multiplex PCR. The sample lists about 1 million clones, around 74% seen once, with 1.4% to 1.5% in the top ten. The sample comes from a study of shared clonotypes between healthy human individuals. The sample was memory CD4+ T cells sorted from blood. Subset denoted: CD45RA-negative fraction. The sequence was collected from a man aged 18 to 30 in good health.

CDR3 sequence: CASSQTRDRVEAFF. The CDR3 DNA sequence: TGTGCCAGCAGCCAAACCCGGGACAGGGTAGAAGCTTTCTTT. The J gene is TRBJ1-1, the V gene TRBV7-9; 9 positions agree with TRBD1. The CDR3 extends over 14 amino acids. In germline, CDR1 is SEHNR, CDR2 FQNEAQ (reference sequence). J was trimmed by 8 bases and V by 5 bases; bases with no gene match: 9.